This TCR beta chain was identified during a study of beta chain features in type 1 diabetes (dated by TCRdb to 2017 to 2018). Turning to the overall study: No differences in mean age, gender distribution, total cell number or subset yield were found between patients and healthy donors. The study compared the TCRB repertoires of sorted circulating CD4+ T cell subsets in recently diagnosed type 1 diabetes patients with those in matched healthy donors. Regulatory and stem cell-like memory subsets were isolated from only 8 patients and roughly 8 healthy donors, whereas naive and central memory subsets came from all 30 or so donors. Across all samples, some 110,000,000 sorted cells were examined, and cell number per subset correlated strongly with RNA yield.

V and J lose 3 bases and 1 base, and a span of 12 bases separates them. The germline V gene encodes CDR1 LGHNA and CDR2 YSLEER. From the cysteine through the phenylalanine, the CDR3 covers 15 amino acids. Only the CDR3 region is kept as DNA, spanning 45 bases read in frame from base 1. Each donor gave one peripheral blood draw, approximately 120 mL on average, collected into heparinised tubes. A BD FACSAria II and a panel including CD45RO, CCR7, CD25, CD127, CD95 and CD27 were used to sort naive, central memory, regulatory and stem cell-like memory CD4+ T cells. Purity was above 98% for every sorted population. PBMCs were separated immediately by Lymphoprep density gradient centrifugation and were stained directly, without being cultured. So that batch effects would be minimized, each experiment stained and sorted samples in pairs, pairing one healthy donor with one patient. The entire isolated RNA was reverse transcribed using the High Capacity cDNA Reverse Transcription Kit, and thus expressed TCRB transcripts were sequenced. Deep immunoSEQ sequencing was performed on naive, central memory and regulatory T cell samples, with an average of around 3.5 million total reads per sample. Sorted cells were lysed in RLT buffer and RNA was extracted with DNase-treated RNeasy Micro or Mini kits, depending on cell number. Each cell subset was processed separately to prevent cross-contamination, with patient and healthy donor samples processed together. Using the immunoSEQ multiplex PCR, TCRB sequences were amplified from cDNA into 87-bp fragments spanning the CDR3 region. Amplicons were sequenced on the Illumina HiSeq platform. The authors' analysis ran thus. PCR bias was computationally corrected using synthetic template baselines, reads within Hamming distance 2 were collapsed, and singletons that could not be merged were discarded. By aligning reads against IMGT, V, D and J genes, CDR3 length, and insertions or deletions at six rearrangement sites were assigned. Within each subset, clonotype counts were normalized to sorted cell number, and only after that were true diversity and Gini coefficients computed with the tcR R package. The overlap coefficient, calculated on TCRB nucleotide sequences, was used to measure repertoire sharing. This is the immuneACCESS table as TCRdb keeps it, with only in-frame sequences that have V and J called. A part of the clones is gone; compared with another copy, unresolved V genes explain less than half, and the rest is unexplained. The DNA was the basis for D and trimming; V, J and clone size are from that table. This sample comprises 130,000 or so clones, 7% to 10% of them detected only once. The ten top clones hold about 0.7% of the sample.

Findings and caveats that apply to the study as a whole: Only small numbers of individuals were included in the HLA sub-analyses, which left unresolved whether HLA type had any influence on TCRB rearrangement. Because cDNA rather than genomic DNA was sequenced, highly expressing activated cells could have been over-represented, although no difference in activation and CD3 levels was found between groups. Patients with type 1 diabetes made fewer insertions and deleted more nucleotides at VDJ recombination sites, implying thymic rearrangement abnormalities. In all four CD4+ subsets, TCRB CDR3 length was moderately but significantly shorter in type 1 diabetes patients. PCR may preferentially amplify shorter templates, but because patient and control samples were amplified and corrected together, any resulting skew would affect both groups equally. Naive, central memory and regulatory TCRB repertoires appeared to be more similar among patients than among healthy donors.

To note about this clone: It lacks a known antigen. No quality values exist for individual bases; no much larger clone is one base distant. Other DNA variants within this sample encode the same CDR3.

The sequence joins TRBV4-3 to TRBJ2-5; a weak D assignment points to TRBD1 (6 bases agree). Sequencing was performed on central memory CD4+ T cells from blood. This receptor was identified in a man aged 25 to 40 with type 1 diabetes. The nucleotide sequence reads as follows: TGCGCCAGCAGCCATGTCCGGGACACCCAAGAGACCCAGTACTTC. This sequence encodes CASSHVRDTQETQYF.